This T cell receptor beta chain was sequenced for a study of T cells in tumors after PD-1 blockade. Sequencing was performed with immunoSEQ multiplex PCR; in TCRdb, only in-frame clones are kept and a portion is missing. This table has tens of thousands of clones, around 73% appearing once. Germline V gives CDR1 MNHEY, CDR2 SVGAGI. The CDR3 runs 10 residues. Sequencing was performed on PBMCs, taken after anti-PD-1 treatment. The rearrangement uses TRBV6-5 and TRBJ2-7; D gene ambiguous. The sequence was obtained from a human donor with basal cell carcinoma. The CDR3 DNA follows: TGTGCTATTGCCCACTACGAGCAGTACTTC. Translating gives CAIAHYEQYF.